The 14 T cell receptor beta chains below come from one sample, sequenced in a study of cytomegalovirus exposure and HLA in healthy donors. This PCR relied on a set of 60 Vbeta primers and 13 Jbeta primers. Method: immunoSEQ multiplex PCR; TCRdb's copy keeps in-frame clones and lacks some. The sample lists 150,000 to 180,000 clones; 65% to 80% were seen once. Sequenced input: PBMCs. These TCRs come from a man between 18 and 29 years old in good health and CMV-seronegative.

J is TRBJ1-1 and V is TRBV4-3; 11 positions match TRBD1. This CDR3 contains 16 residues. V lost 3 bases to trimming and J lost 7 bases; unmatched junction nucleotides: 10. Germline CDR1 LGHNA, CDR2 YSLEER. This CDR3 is CASSHPTPGQGDEAFF. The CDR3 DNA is TGCGCCAGCAGCCATCCTACCCCGGGACAGGGGGATGAAGCTTTCTTT.

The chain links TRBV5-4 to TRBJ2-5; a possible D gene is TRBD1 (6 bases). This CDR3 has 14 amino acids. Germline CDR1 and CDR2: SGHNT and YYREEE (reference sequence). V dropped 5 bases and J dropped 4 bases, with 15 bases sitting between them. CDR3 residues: CASRSHRVAETQYF. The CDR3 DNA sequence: TGTGCCAGCAGGTCTCACAGGGTAGCAGAGACCCAGTACTTC. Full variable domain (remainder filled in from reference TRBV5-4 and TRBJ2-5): ETGVTQSPTHLIKTRGQQVTLRCSSQSGHNTVSWYQQALGQGPQFIFQYYREEENGRGNFPPRFSGLQFPNYSSELNVNALELDDSALYLCASRSHRVAETQYFGPGTRLLVL.

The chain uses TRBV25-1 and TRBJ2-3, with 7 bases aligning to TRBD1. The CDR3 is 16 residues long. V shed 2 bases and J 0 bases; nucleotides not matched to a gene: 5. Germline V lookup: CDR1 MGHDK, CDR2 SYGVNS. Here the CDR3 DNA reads TGTGCCAGCAGTGAAAGGTCAGGGGGTAGCACAGATACGCAGTATTTT. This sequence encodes CASSERSGGSTDTQYF.

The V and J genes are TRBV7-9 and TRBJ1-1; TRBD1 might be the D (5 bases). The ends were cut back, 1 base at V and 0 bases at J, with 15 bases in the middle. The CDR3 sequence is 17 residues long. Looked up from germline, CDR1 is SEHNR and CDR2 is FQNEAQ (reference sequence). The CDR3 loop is CASSLEWGEGMNTEAFF. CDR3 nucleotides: TGTGCCAGCAGCTTAGAATGGGGGGAGGGAATGAACACTGAAGCTTTCTTT.

CDR3 in DNA: TGTGCCAGCTCGCAGCAGGCCCCAACTAATGAAAAACTGTTTTTT. Amino acid sequence: CASSQQAPTNEKLFF. The V call is TRBV18, the J call TRBJ1-4; the D is unclear. The CDR3 runs to 15 residues. CDR1 KGHSH and CDR2 LQKENI come from the germline V gene. V lost 6 bases, J lost 0 bases, and 11 bases lay in between.

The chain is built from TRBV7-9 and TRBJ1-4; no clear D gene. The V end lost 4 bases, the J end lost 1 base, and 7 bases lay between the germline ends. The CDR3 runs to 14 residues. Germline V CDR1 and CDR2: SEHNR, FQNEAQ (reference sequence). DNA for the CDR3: TGTGCCAGCAGCTCCTCGGGAACTAATGAAAAACTGTTTTTT. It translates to CASSSSGTNEKLFF.

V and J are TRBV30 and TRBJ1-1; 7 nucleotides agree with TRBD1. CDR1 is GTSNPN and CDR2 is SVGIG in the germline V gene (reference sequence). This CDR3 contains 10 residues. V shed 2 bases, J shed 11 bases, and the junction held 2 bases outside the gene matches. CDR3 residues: CAWSLDRAFF. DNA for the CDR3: TGTGCCTGGAGTTTGGACAGGGCTTTCTTT.

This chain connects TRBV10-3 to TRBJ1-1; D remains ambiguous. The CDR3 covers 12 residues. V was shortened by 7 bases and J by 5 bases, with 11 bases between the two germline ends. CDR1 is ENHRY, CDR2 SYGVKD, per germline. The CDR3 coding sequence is TGTGCCATCAATCCAACCGGGACTGAAGCTTTCTTT. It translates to CAINPTGTEAFF.

CDR3 in amino acids: CASSLVGRGVTEAFF. CDR3 DNA sequence: TGTGCCAGCAGCTTAGTTGGCAGGGGGGTAACTGAAGCTTTCTTT. This sequence joins TRBV7-9 and TRBJ1-1; 7 bases match TRBD1. The CDR3 has 15 residues. Germline CDR1 reads SEHNR; CDR2 reads FQNEAQ (reference sequence). Trimming cost V 1 base and J 5 bases; bases outside gene matches: 7. Filled out from reference TRBV7-9 and TRBJ1-1, the complete variable domain reads DTGVSQNPRHKITKRGQNVTFRCDPISEHNRLYWYRQTLGQGPEFLTYFQNEAQLEKSRLLSDRFSAERPKGSFSTLEIQRTEQGDSAMYLCASSLVGRGVTEAFFGQGTRLTVV.

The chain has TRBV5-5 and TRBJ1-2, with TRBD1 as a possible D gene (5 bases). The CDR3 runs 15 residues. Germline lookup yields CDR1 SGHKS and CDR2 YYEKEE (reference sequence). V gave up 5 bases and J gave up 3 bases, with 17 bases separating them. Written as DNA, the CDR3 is TGTGCCAGCAGGGACGGGGGGGAGGGCGACTATGGCTACACCTTC. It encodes CASRDGGEGDYGYTF.

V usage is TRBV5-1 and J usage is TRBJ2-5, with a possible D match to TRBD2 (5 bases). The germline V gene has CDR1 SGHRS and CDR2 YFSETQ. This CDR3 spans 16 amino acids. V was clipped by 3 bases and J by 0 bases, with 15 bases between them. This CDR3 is CASSWQRSGNQETQYF. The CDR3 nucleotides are TGCGCCAGCAGCTGGCAGAGATCCGGGAACCAAGAGACCCAGTACTTC.

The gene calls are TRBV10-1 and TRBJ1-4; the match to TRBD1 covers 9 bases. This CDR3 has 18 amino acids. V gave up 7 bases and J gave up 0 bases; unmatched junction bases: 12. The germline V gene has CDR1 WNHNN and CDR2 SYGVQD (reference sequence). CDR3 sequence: CASTVGTGKLSTNEKLFF. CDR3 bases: TGCGCCAGCACTGTCGGGACAGGGAAGTTATCAACTAATGAAAAACTGTTTTTT.

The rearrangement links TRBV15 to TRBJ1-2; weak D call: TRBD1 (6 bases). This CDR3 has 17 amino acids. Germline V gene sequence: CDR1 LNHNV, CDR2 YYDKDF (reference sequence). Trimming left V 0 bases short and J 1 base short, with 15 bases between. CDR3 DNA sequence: TGTGCCACCAGCAGAGATCTGGGGGCCGCGAATAACTATGGCTACACCTTC. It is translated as CATSRDLGAANNYGYTF.

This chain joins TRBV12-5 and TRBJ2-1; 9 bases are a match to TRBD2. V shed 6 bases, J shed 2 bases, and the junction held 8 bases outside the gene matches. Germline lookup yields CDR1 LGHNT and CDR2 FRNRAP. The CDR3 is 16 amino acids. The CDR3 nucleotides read TGTGCTAGTGGGTTTTTAGCGGGGGATGCCTACAATGAGCAGTTCTTC. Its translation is CASGFLAGDAYNEQFF.